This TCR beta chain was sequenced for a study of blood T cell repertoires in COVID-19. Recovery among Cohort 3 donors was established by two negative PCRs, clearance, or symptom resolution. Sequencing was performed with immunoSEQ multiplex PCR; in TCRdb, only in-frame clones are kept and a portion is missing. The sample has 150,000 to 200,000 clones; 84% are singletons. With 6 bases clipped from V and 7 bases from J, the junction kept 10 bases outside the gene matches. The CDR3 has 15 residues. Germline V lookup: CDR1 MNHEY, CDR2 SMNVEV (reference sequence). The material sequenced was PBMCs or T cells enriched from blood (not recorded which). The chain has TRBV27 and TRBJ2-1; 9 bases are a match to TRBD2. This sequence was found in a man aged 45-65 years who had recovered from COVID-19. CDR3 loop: CASRPGTSNLNEQFF. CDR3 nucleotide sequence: TGTGCCAGCAGACCAGGGACTAGCAATTTGAATGAGCAGTTCTTC.